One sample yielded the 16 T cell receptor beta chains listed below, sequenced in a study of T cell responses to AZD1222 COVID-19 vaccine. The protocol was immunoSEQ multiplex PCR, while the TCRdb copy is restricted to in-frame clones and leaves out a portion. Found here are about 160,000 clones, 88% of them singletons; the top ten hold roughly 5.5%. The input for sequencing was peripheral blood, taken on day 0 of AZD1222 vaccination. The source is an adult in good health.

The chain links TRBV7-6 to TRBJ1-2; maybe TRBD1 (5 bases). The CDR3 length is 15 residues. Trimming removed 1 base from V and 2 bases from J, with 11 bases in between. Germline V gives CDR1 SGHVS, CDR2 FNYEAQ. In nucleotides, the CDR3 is TGTGCCAGCAGCTTAGGAGGGGTCGGGAACTATGGCTACACCTTC. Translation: CASSLGGVGNYGYTF.

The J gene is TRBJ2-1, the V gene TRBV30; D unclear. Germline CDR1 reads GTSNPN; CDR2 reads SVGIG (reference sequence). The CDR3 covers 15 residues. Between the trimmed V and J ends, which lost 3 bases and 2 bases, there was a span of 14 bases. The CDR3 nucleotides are TGTGCCTGGAGGACGCCTGAGTTTGCCTACAATGAGCAGTTCTTC. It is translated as CAWRTPEFAYNEQFF.

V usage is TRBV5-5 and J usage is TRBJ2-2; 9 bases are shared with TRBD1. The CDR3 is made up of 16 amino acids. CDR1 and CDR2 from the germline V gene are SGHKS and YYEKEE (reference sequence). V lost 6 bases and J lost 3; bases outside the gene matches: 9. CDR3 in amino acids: CASNMDRGWDTGELFF. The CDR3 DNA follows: TGTGCCAGCAACATGGACAGGGGTTGGGACACCGGGGAGCTGTTTTTT. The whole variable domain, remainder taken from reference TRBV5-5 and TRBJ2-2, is DAGVTQSPTHLIKTRGQQVTLRCSPISGHKSVSWYQQVLGQGPQFIFQYYEKEERGRGNFPDRFSARQFPNYSSELNVNALLLGDSALYLCASNMDRGWDTGELFFGEGSRLTVL.

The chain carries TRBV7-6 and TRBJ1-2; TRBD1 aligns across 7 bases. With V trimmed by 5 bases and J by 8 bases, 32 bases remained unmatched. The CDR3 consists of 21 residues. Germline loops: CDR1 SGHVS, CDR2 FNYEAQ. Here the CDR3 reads CASSLGGQGEEGCMVREGYTF. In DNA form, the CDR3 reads TGTGCCAGCAGCCTAGGTGGGCAGGGGGAGGAGGGCTGTATGGTCCGGGAGGGCTACACCTTC.

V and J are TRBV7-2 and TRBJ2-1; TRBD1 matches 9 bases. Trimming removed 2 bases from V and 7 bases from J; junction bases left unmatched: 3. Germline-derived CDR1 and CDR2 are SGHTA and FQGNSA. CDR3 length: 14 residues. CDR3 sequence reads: CASSLNRGQNEQFF. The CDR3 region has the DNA TGTGCCAGCAGCTTAAACAGGGGGCAGAATGAGCAGTTCTTC.

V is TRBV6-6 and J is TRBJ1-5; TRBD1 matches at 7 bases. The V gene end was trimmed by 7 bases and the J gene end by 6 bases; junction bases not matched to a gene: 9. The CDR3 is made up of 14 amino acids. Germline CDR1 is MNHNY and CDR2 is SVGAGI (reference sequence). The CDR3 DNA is TGTGCCAGCACCTCAGCAGGGGGTAGTCAGCCCCAGCATTTT. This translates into CASTSAGGSQPQHF.

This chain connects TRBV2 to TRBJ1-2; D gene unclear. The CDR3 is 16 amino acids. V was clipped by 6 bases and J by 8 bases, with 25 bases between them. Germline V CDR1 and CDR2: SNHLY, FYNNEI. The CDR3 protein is CASSVTWEHAERGYTF. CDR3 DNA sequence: TGTGCCAGCAGCGTTACGTGGGAACATGCGGAGAGGGGCTACACCTTC.

CDR3 nucleotide sequence: TGTGCCAGCTCACCACCGAAATGGGGTCAAACGGGAGGGAGGCTCTACGAGCAGTACTTC. Translation: CASSPPKWGQTGGRLYEQYF. The gene calls are TRBV18 and TRBJ2-7; 8 nucleotides align to TRBD2. V was clipped by 0 bases and J by 3 bases; unmatched bases: 19. The CDR3 is made up of 20 amino acids. The germline gives CDR1 KGHSH, CDR2 LQKENI.

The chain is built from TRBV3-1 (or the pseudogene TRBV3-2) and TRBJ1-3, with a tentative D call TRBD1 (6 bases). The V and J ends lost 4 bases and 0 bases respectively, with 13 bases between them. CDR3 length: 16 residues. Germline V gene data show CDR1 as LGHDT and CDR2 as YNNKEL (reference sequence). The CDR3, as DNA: TGTGCCAGCAGCCTGTGGGGGGACAACTCTGGAAACACCATATATTTT. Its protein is CASSLWGDNSGNTIYF.

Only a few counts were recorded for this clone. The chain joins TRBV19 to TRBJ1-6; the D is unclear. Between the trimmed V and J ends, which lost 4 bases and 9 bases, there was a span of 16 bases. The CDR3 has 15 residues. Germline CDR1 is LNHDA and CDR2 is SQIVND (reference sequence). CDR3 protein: CASSTTAQRASPLHF. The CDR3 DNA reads TGTGCCAGTAGTACGACGGCCCAGCGGGCTTCACCCCTCCACTTT.

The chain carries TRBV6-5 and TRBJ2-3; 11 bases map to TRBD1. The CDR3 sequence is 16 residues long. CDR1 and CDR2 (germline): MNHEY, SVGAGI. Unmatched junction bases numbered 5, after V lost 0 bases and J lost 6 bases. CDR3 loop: CASSYSRTGGGDTQYF. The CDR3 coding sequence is TGTGCCAGCAGTTACTCCCGGACAGGGGGCGGGGATACGCAGTATTTT.

The CDR3 DNA follows: TGTGCCAGCAACAGGGGCGAGGGTTCACCCCTCCACTTT. This gives the protein CASNRGEGSPLHF. This chain joins TRBV2 and TRBJ1-6; the match to TRBD1 covers 7 bases. Germline V lookup: CDR1 SNHLY, CDR2 FYNNEI. Trimming at V came to 7 bases and at J to 9 bases, leaving 6 bases not matched to a gene. This CDR3 is 13 amino acids long.

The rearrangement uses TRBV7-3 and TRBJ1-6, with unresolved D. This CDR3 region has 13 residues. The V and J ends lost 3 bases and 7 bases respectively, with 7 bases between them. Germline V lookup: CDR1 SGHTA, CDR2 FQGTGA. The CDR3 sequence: CASSFVRNSPLHF. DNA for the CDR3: TGTGCCAGCAGCTTTGTTCGAAATTCACCCCTCCACTTT.

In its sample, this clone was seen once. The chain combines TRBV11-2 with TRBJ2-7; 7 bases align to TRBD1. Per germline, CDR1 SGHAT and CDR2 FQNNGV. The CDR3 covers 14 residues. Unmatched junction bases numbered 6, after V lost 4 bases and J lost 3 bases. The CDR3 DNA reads TGTGCCAGCAGCTCCCCGGGACAGAGCTACGAGCAGTACTTC. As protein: CASSSPGQSYEQYF.

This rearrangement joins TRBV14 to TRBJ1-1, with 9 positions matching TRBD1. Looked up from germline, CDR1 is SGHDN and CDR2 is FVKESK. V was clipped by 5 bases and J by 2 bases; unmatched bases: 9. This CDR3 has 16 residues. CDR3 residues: CASSTLPGQGNTEAFF. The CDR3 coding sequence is TGTGCCAGCAGCACACTCCCGGGACAGGGAAACACTGAAGCTTTCTTT.

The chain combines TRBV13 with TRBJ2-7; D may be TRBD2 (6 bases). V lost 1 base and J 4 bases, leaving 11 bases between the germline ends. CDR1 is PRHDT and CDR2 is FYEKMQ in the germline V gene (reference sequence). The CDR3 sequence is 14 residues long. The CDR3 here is CASSLDSGLYEQYF. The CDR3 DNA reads TGTGCCAGCAGCTTAGATAGCGGCCTATACGAGCAGTACTTC.